This T cell receptor beta chain was profiled in a study of blood T cell repertoires in COVID-19. In the authors' workflow: Amplifying reference gene primers gave estimates of nucleated cell counts. Measured with immunoSEQ multiplex PCR; TCRdb has only the in-frame clones, and not every one. D and trimming were read from the DNA, whereas the V and J calls and clone size are those reported in that table. The sample holds around 380,000 clones, around 84% seen once. The V end lost 0 bases, the J end lost 6 bases, and 19 bases lay between the germline ends. The CDR3 is 16 residues long. Germline values: CDR1 SGHRS, CDR2 YFSETQ.

This sequence joins TRBV5-1 and TRBJ2-7, with D unresolved. Sample: peripheral blood. This clonotype originated in a human donor with acute or convalescent COVID-19. The donor label of this sample is uncertain. The CDR3 protein is CASSLASLRRTSEQYF. The CDR3 DNA follows: TGCGCCAGCAGCTTGGCCAGTCTGAGGAGAACGTCCGAGCAGTACTTC.